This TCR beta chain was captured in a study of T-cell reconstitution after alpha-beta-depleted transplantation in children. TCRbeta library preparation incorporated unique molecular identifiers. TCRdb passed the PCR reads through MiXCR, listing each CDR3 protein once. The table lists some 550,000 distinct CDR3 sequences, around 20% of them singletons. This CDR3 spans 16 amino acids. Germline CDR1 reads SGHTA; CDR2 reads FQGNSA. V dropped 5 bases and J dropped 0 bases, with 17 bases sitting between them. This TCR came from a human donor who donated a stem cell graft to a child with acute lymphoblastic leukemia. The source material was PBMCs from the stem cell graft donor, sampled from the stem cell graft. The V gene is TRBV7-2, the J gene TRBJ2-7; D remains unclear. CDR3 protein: CASSPHTRISSYEQYF. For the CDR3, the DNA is TGTGCCAGCAGCCCACATACCAGGATTAGCTCCTACGAGCAGTACTTC. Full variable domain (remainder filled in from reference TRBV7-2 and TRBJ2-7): GAGVSQSPSNKVTEKGKDVELRCDPISGHTALYWYRQSLGQGLEFLIYFQGNSAPDKSGLPSDRFSAERTGGSVSTLTIQRTQQEDSAVYLCASSPHTRISSYEQYFGPGTRLTVT.